The rows below give T cell receptor beta chains drawn from one sample of a study of identical twins. MiXCR was run by TCRdb on the 5' RACE reads, yielding one entry per CDR3 protein. The sample lists roughly 1.6 million distinct CDR3 sequences, around 29% occurring once. The sample was cord blood. These receptors originate from a newborn girl in good health. Both conserved end residues are trimmed from each CDR3.

j_call	v_call	cdr3_aa
TRBJ1-5	TRBV10-3	AISENRRNSNQPQH
TRBJ2-7	TRBV5-1	ASSLGQVPYEQY
TRBJ1-6	TRBV20-1	SALNDRDNSPLH
TRBJ2-1	TRBV4-1	ASSQGSGEQF
TRBJ2-1	TRBV4-1	ASSQDGEYNEQF
TRBJ2-7	TRBV7-9	ASSLVGQGNPDEQY
TRBJ2-4	TRBV4-1	ASSHSGTGENIQY
TRBJ2-7	TRBV20-1	SARGPSLASYEQY
TRBJ2-5	TRBV6-6	ASSPRDRGLKTQY
TRBJ1-5	TRBV4-2	ASSQETGGQPQH
TRBJ1-3	TRBV7-6	ASSLVSPSSGNTIY
TRBJ2-5	TRBV27	ASRSGLAGRYNEQY
TRBJ1-2	TRBV12-3/TRBV12-4	ASSLYRGEMGGYT
TRBJ2-5	TRBV11-2	ASSFLGVHKQY
NA	TRBV4-1	ASSQGAQRGRSYNEQY
TRBJ2-2	TRBV4-1	ASSHRRGQQANTGELF
TRBJ2-3	TRBV9	TSSVVGRGTDTQY
TRBJ1-2	TRBV4-2	ASSQEGSRVPIGYT
TRBJ2-1	TRBV12-3/TRBV12-4	ASRGLGRVNYNEQF
TRBJ2-1	TRBV7-9	ANGAGPPYNEQF
TRBJ2-5	TRBV10-3	ASRTGGEETQY
TRBJ2-2	TRBV27	ASSQAVSTGELF
TRBJ1-2	TRBV5-1	ASSLAAGSHYGYT
TRBJ2-3	TRBV6-1	ASNRAVSTDTQY
TRBJ1-5	TRBV6-6	ASGYGTASSQPQH
TRBJ2-3	TRBV5-1	ASSPPSGADTQY
TRBJ2-1	TRBV12-3/TRBV12-4	ASRGLAGGTYNEQF
TRBJ1-1	TRBV20-1	SAAYGKTGFPEAF
TRBJ2-5	TRBV19	ASRPQGAHGNEQY
TRBJ1-5	TRBV20-1	SASRVNQPQH
TRBJ1-2	TRBV9	ASSAQKRAGFYGYT
TRBJ1-4	TRBV30	AWSRRGSSNEKLF
TRBJ1-2	TRBV6-1	ASSAAGGGRNGYT
TRBJ2-3	TRBV4-2	ASSGLEPFSTDTQY
TRBJ2-4	TRBV5-6	ASSYGRGYNEQY
TRBJ1-2	TRBV4-1	ASSQEVQGAYNYGYT
TRBJ1-2	TRBV28	ANKDSRDYGYT